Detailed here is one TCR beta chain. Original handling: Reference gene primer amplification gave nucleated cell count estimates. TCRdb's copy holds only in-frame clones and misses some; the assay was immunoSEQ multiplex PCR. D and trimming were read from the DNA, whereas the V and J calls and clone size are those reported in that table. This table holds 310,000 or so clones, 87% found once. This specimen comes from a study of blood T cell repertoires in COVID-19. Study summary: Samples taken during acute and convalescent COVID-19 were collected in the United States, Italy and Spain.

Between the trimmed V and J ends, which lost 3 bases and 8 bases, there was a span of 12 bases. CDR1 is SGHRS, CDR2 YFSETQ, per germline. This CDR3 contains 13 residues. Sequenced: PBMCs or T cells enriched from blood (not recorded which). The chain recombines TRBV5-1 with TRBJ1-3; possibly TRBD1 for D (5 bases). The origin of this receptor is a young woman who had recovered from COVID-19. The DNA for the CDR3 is TGCGCCAGCAGCTCGGAGGGGAAACACACCATATATTTT. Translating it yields CASSSEGKHTIYF. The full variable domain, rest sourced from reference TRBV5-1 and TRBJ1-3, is KAGVTQTPRYLIKTRGQQVTLSCSPISGHRSVSWYQQTPGQGLQFLFEYFSETQRNKGNFPGRFSGRQFSNSRSEMNVSTLELGDSALYLCASSSEGKHTIYFGEGSWLTVV.